This T cell receptor beta chain was identified in a study of neurological immune-mediated disorders. Germline values: CDR1 DFQATT, CDR2 SNEGSKA (reference sequence). There are 15 residues in the CDR3. In this sample, this clonotype turned up a few times. This may be a read error, as it is one base from a much larger clone. TCRdb re-called the 5' RACE reads through MiXCR, storing one row per CDR3 protein. This table has 130,000 or so distinct CDR3 sequences, about 3.4% appearing once. The sequence was obtained from a woman in her twenties or thirties with multiple sclerosis. Sequencing input: PBMCs. The J gene is TRBJ2-1, the V gene TRBV20-1; 11 bases agree with TRBD2. CDR3 region: CSAMLAGGVYNAQFF. The CDR3, as DNA: TGCAGTGCCATGCTAGCGGGAGGAGTATACAATGCGCAGTTCTTC.